This T cell receptor (beta chain) was observed in a study of blood T cell repertoires in COVID-19. Turning to the study itself: Spain, Italy and the United States supplied samples that represented acute and convalescent COVID-19. PBMCs, B-cell-depleted T cells, or T cells provided the cDNA or gDNA that made up the material.

Source study methods: Reference gene primers were amplified, and this amplification served to estimate nucleated cell counts. The table came from immunoSEQ multiplex PCR; TCRdb's copy has only in-frame clones and leaves some out. V, J and clone size were drawn from that table, and D and trimming were deduced from the DNA. The repertoire holds approximately 140,000 clones, with around 90% as singletons. The material sequenced was peripheral blood. This receptor was obtained from a woman aged 55-69 years with active or convalescent COVID-19.

The CDR3 DNA reads as TGTGCCACCAGCAGAGGAGGGGGCGAGCTCGAAAAACTGTTTTTT. Protein product: CATSRGGGELEKLFF. V gene TRBV15 combines with J gene TRBJ1-4; TRBD1 matches at 7 bases. J lost 8 bases, V lost 1 base, and 7 bases had no gene match. CDR1 and CDR2 (germline): LNHNV, YYDKDF (reference sequence). The CDR3 contains 15 residues. Together with reference TRBV15 and TRBJ1-4, the CDR3 gives the full variable domain: DAMVIQNPRYQVTQFGKPVTLSCSQTLNHNVMYWYQQKSSQAPKLLFHYYDKDFNNEADTPDNFQSRRPNTSFCFLDIRSPGLGDTAMYLCATSRGGGELEKLFFGSGTQLSVL.